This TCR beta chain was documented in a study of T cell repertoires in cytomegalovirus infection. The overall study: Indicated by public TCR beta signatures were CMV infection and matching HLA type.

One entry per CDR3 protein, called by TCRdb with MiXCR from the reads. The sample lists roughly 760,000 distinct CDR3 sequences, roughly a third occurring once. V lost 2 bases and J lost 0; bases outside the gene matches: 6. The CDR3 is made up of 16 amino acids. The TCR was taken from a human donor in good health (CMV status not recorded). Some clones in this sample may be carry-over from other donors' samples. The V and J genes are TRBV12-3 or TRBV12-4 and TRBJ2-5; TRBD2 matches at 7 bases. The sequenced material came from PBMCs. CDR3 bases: TGTGCCAGCAGTTTATGGGTTGCGGGAGACCAAGAGACCCAGTACTTC. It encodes CASSLWVAGDQETQYF.